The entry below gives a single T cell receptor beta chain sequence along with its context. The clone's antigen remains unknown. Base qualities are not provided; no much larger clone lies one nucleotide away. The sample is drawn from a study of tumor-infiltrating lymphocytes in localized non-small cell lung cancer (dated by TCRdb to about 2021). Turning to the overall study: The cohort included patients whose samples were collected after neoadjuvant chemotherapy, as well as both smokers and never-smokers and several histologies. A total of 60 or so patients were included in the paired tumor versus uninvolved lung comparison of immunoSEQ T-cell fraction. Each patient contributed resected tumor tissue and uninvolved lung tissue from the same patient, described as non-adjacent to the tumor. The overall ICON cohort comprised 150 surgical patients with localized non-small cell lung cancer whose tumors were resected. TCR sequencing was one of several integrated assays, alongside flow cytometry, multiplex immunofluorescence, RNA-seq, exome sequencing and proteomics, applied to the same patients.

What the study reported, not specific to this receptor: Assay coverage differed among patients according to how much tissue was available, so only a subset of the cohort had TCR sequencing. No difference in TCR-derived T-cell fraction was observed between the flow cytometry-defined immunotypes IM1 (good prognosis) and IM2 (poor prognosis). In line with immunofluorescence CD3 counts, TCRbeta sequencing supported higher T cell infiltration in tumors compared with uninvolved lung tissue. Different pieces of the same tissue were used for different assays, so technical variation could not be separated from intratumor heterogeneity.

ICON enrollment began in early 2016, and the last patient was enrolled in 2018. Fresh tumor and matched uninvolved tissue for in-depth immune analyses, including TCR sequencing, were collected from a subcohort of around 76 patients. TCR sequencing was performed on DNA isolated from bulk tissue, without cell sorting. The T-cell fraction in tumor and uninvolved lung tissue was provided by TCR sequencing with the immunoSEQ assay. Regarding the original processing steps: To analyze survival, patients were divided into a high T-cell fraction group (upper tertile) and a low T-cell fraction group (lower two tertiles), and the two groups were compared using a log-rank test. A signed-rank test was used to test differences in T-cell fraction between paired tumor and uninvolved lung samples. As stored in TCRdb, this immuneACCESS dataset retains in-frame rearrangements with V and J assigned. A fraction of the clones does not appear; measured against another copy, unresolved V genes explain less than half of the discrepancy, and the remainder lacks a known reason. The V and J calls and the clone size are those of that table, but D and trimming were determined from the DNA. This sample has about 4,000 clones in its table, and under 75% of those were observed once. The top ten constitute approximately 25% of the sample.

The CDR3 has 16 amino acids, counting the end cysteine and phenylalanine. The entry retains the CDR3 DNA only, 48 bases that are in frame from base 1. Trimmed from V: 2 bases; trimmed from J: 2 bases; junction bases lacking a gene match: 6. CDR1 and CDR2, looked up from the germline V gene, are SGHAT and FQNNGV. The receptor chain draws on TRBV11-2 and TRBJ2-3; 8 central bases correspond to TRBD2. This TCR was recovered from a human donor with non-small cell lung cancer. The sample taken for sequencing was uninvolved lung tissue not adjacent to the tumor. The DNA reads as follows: TGTGCCAGCAGCTTATTCAGCGGGGGTTACACAGATACGCAGTATTTT. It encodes CASSLFSGGYTDTQYF.